This is a list of T cell receptor beta chains from one sample in a study of post-analysis software for immune sequencing data. TCRdb called the PCR reads again in MiXCR, with one record for every CDR3 protein. The sample holds 180,000 or so distinct CDR3 sequences, 29% seen once. Sequenced input: blood. The receptor source for this set is a girl younger than 18 with multiple sclerosis. Each CDR3 is given without its conserved first and last residue. Each record gives: D gene, J gene, V gene, CDR3 protein. The D gene is left open where the match is weak.

D gene: -; J gene: TRBJ2-5; V gene: TRBV24-1; CDR3 protein: AAGQYQETQY
D gene: TRBD2; J gene: TRBJ2-1; V gene: TRBV7-2; CDR3 protein: ASSLVPGLAVPLGEQF
D gene: -; J gene: TRBJ1-3; V gene: TRBV12-3/TRBV12-4; CDR3 protein: ASRTSSGNTIY
D gene: -; J gene: TRBJ2-5; V gene: TRBV7-9; CDR3 protein: ASSPQIQETQY
D gene: -; J gene: TRBJ1-1; V gene: TRBV12-3/TRBV12-4; CDR3 protein: ASSLPRWDTEAF
D gene: -; J gene: TRBJ2-1; V gene: TRBV9; CDR3 protein: ASSVFSGLRSSYNGQF
D gene: -; J gene: TRBJ1-4; V gene: TRBV7-9; CDR3 protein: ASSSSEKLF
D gene: -; J gene: TRBJ2-3; V gene: TRBV5-1; CDR3 protein: ASSSVTPDTQY
D gene: -; J gene: TRBJ1-2; V gene: TRBV28; CDR3 protein: ASSQPRPANYGYT
D gene: TRBD1; J gene: TRBJ2-1; V gene: TRBV5-1; CDR3 protein: ASTTGTGSREQF
D gene: -; J gene: TRBJ2-2; V gene: TRBV14; CDR3 protein: ASSQVSVYTGELF
D gene: -; J gene: TRBJ2-5; V gene: TRBV18; CDR3 protein: ACSPPNRETQY
D gene: -; J gene: TRBJ1-5; V gene: TRBV6-1; CDR3 protein: ASSEAIAGVEVQPQH
D gene: -; J gene: TRBJ1-2; V gene: TRBV29-1; CDR3 protein: SVDWVNGYT
D gene: -; J gene: TRBJ2-3; V gene: TRBV3-1; CDR3 protein: ASSQPGYTQY
D gene: -; J gene: TRBJ1-1; V gene: TRBV12-3/TRBV12-4; CDR3 protein: ASSPRQVGDTEAF
D gene: -; J gene: TRBJ2-7; V gene: TRBV12-3/TRBV12-4; CDR3 protein: ASSRDWGEQY
D gene: -; J gene: TRBJ1-4; V gene: TRBV5-6; CDR3 protein: ASSLVAGHEKLF
D gene: TRBD2; J gene: TRBJ2-5; V gene: TRBV2; CDR3 protein: TAKWGKTSGGSGETQY
D gene: -; J gene: TRBJ2-3; V gene: TRBV21-1; CDR3 protein: ASSGRTSGSSDTQY
D gene: -; J gene: -; V gene: TRBV25-1; CDR3 protein: ASSPGYNEQY
D gene: -; J gene: TRBJ1-1; V gene: TRBV10-3; CDR3 protein: AITRQTNTEAF
D gene: TRBD2; J gene: -; V gene: TRBV30; CDR3 protein: AWSVLGGDDEQY
D gene: TRBD1; J gene: TRBJ1-2; V gene: TRBV20-1; CDR3 protein: SAQFGTAYGYT
D gene: -; J gene: TRBJ2-1; V gene: TRBV29-1; CDR3 protein: SVGGSHSYNEQF
D gene: TRBD2; J gene: TRBJ2-3; V gene: TRBV7-9; CDR3 protein: ASSLFIGLAVTDTQY
D gene: TRBD2; J gene: TRBJ2-5; V gene: TRBV28; CDR3 protein: ASSIHRTSGRAGQETQY
D gene: -; J gene: TRBJ2-1; V gene: TRBV4-2; CDR3 protein: ASSQEAGEGINEQF
D gene: -; J gene: TRBJ2-7; V gene: TRBV5-1; CDR3 protein: ASSLGDGTYEQY
D gene: -; J gene: TRBJ2-4; V gene: TRBV5-1; CDR3 protein: ASSPASTLKAKNIQY
D gene: TRBD2; J gene: TRBJ2-1; V gene: TRBV10-3; CDR3 protein: AISESGLAGSNEQF
D gene: -; J gene: TRBJ2-6; V gene: TRBV5-1; CDR3 protein: ASSLPGTGVNVLT
D gene: TRBD2; J gene: TRBJ2-3; V gene: TRBV20-1; CDR3 protein: SAGAGGPADTQY
D gene: -; J gene: TRBJ1-5; V gene: TRBV28; CDR3 protein: ATNSGKWQPQH
D gene: -; J gene: TRBJ1-1; V gene: TRBV20-1; CDR3 protein: SARGGTEAF
D gene: -; J gene: TRBJ1-4; V gene: TRBV11-1; CDR3 protein: ASSGSTGLLNEKLF
D gene: -; J gene: TRBJ1-5; V gene: TRBV4-1; CDR3 protein: ASSHADGINQPQH
D gene: -; J gene: TRBJ2-3; V gene: TRBV20-1; CDR3 protein: SARVETESTDTQY
D gene: -; J gene: TRBJ2-7; V gene: TRBV12-3/TRBV12-4; CDR3 protein: TSARDTNYEQY
D gene: TRBD1; J gene: TRBJ2-5; V gene: TRBV2; CDR3 protein: ASSGTGGQGTQY